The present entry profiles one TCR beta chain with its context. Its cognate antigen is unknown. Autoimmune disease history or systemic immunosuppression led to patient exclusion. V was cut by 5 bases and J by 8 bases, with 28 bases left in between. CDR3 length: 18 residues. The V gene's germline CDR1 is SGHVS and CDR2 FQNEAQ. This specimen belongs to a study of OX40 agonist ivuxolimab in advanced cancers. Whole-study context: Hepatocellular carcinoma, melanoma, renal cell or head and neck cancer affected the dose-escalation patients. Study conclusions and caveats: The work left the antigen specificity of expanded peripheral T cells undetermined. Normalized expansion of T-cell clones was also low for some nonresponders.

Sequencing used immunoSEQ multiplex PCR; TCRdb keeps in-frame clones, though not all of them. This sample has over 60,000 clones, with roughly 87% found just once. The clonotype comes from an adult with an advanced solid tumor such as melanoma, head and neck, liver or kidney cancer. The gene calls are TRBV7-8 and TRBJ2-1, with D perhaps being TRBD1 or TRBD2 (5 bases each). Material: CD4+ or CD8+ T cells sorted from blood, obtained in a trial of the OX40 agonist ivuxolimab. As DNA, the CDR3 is TGTGCCAGCAGCCCAAAGGTAGGCCCGGGACGCCCCGTGGATGAGCAGTTCTTC. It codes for CASSPKVGPGRPVDEQFF.